This T cell receptor (beta chain) was sequenced for a study of T cell repertoires in cytomegalovirus infection. Study as a whole: Both a matching HLA type and CMV infection were indicated by public TCR beta signatures.

The CDR3 is 15 residues long. CDR1 and CDR2 (germline): SGHTA, FQGNSA. After removal of 2 bases from V and 10 bases from J, the junction contained 10 bases not matched to a gene. MiXCR, applied by TCRdb to the reads, yields one record per CDR3 protein. The sample has fewer than 400,000 distinct CDR3 sequences, around a sixth seen once; the top ten hold around 10%. Study findings and constraints: Using cumulative public TCR beta family frequency, the authors identified those who carried CMV together with the relevant HLA. CMV-specific HLA-C-restricted TCR beta clonotypes dominated the ex vivo response.

This clonotype was seen at least ten times. Its antigen remains unidentified. The V gene is TRBV7-2, the J gene TRBJ2-1; TRBD1 matches 8 bases. This TCR came from a human donor in good health (CMV status not recorded). Some clones in this sample may be carry-over from other donors' samples. The sequenced material came from PBMCs. CDR3 nucleotides: TGTGCCAGCAGCTTACCACTAGGCCGGGACAGGGAGCAGTTCTTC. It yields the protein CASSLPLGRDREQFF.